The 10 T cell receptor beta chains below were found in one sample sequenced in a study of blood T cell repertoires in COVID-19. The data were produced by immunoSEQ multiplex PCR, yet TCRdb's version contains in-frame clones alone and is incomplete. This table holds hundreds of thousands of clones, just under 90% found once. The sequenced material came from PBMCs or T cells enriched from blood (not recorded which). These receptors came from a woman in her 30s who had recovered from COVID-19.

This clone was detected only once. The rearrangement joins TRBV9 to TRBJ1-2; D perhaps matches TRBD1 (6 bases). The V end was cut by 4 bases, the J end by 8 bases, with 18 bases between. The CDR3 is 14 residues long. Per the germline V gene, CDR1 is SGDLS and CDR2 is YYNGEE. CDR3 nucleotides: TGTGCCAGCAGCCTAACTTGGGACAATCAGGGCTACACCTTC. Encoded protein: CASSLTWDNQGYTF. Using reference TRBV9 and TRBJ1-2 for the parts outside the CDR3, the full variable domain is DSGVTQTPKHLITATGQRVTLRCSPRSGDLSVYWYQQSLDQGLQFLIQYYNGEERAKGNILERFSAQQFPDLHSELNLSSLELGDSALYFCASSLTWDNQGYTFGSGTRLTVV.

The chain carries TRBV18 and TRBJ2-7, with D possibly matching TRBD2 (5 bases). Germline V lookup: CDR1 KGHSH, CDR2 LQKENI. V lost 3 bases to trimming and J lost 2 bases, with 8 bases between them. The CDR3 length is 13 residues. CDR3 sequence (DNA): TGTGCCAGCTCACCTCCGGGAACCTACGAGCAGTACTTC. Translation: CASSPPGTYEQYF.

The genes are TRBV28 and TRBJ1-2, with 8 positions matching TRBD1. The CDR3 is 12 residues long. Germline V CDR1 and CDR2: MDHEN, SYDVKM. V lost 8 bases to trimming and J lost 5 bases; unmatched junction nucleotides: 4. The CDR3 DNA sequence: TGTGCCAGCGAGACAGGGGATTATGGCTACACCTTC. Residues: CASETGDYGYTF.

Remarks on this clone: The junction shows a germline mismatch at one end, possibly a read error. The chain links TRBV15 to TRBJ1-1; no firm D call. Germline V gene data show CDR1 as LNHNV and CDR2 as YYDKDF (reference sequence). The length of the CDR3 is 12 residues. The CDR3 DNA is TGTGCCACCAGCAGAGTCTATTCTGATGCTTTCTTT. This gives the protein CATSRVYSDAFF. The full variable domain, with the rest looked up from reference TRBV15 and TRBJ1-1, is DAMVIQNPRYQVTQFGKPVTLSCSQTLNHNVMYWYQQKSSQAPKLLFHYYDKDFNNEADTPDNFQSRRPNTSFCFLDIRSPGLGDTAMYLCATSRVYSDAFFGQGTRLTVV.

V gene TRBV29-1 combines with J gene TRBJ2-2; D perhaps matches TRBD1 (6 bases). Deletions cut 4 bases from V and 5 bases from J, with 14 bases between. The germline V gene has CDR1 SQVTM and CDR2 ANQGSEA. The CDR3 consists of 14 residues. The CDR3 is CSVGTGWSTGELFF. In DNA form, the CDR3 reads TGCAGCGTTGGTACAGGGTGGTCAACCGGGGAGCTGTTTTTT.

This sequence joins TRBV18 and TRBJ1-1; 11 nucleotides match TRBD1. The CDR3 is 16 residues long. Germline V gene sequence: CDR1 KGHSH, CDR2 LQKENI. The junction had 7 bases not matched to a gene; V was cut back by 3 bases and J by 4 bases. CDR3 amino acids: CASSPTTGTGGTEAFF. The CDR3 DNA sequence: TGTGCCAGCTCACCTACGACCGGGACAGGGGGCACTGAAGCTTTCTTT. Full variable domain (outside the CDR3, taken from reference TRBV18 and TRBJ1-1): NAGVMQNPRHLVRRRGQEARLRCSPMKGHSHVYWYRQLPEEGLKFMVYLQKENIIDESGMPKERFSAEFPKEGPSILRIQQVVRGDSAAYFCASSPTTGTGGTEAFFGQGTRLTVV.

This chain uses TRBV5-1 with TRBJ2-6; 8 bases are a match to TRBD1. CDR1 is SGHRS, CDR2 YFSETQ, per germline. The CDR3 runs 16 residues. Trimming at V came to 8 bases and at J to 1 base, leaving 8 bases not matched to a gene. The CDR3 DNA sequence: TGCGCCAGTTCGGGACAGGTGATTTCTGGGGCCAACGTCCTGACTTTC. Translation: CASSGQVISGANVLTF.

This chain joins TRBV20-1 and TRBJ2-7; no reliable D call. The CDR3 extends over 10 amino acids. CDR1 and CDR2 (germline): DFQATT, SNEGSKA (reference sequence). V was pared by 5 bases and J by 3 bases, with 5 bases between. CDR3 residues: CSASNYEQYF. The CDR3 coding sequence is TGCAGTGCTTCTAACTACGAGCAGTACTTC.

The chain couples TRBV7-9 to TRBJ1-2; D is ambiguous. Germline V gives CDR1 SEHNR, CDR2 FQNEAQ (reference sequence). Trimming cost V 5 bases and J 4 bases, with 8 bases left between them. The CDR3 has 12 amino acids. In DNA form, the CDR3 reads TGTGCCAGCAGCCTCCTCAGCTATGGCTACACCTTC. This sequence encodes CASSLLSYGYTF.

The rearrangement joins TRBV15 to TRBJ1-2; the D gene is possibly TRBD1 (6 bases). In germline, CDR1 is LNHNV, CDR2 YYDKDF (reference sequence). V lost 0 bases, J lost 8 bases, and 13 bases lay in between. CDR3 length: 14 amino acids. The DNA for the CDR3 is TGTGCCACCAGCAGAGACCCCAGAGGGGGAGGCTACACCTTC. Protein sequence: CATSRDPRGGGYTF.